Listed below are T cell receptor beta chains from one sample, sequenced in a study of blood T cell repertoires in COVID-19. Method: immunoSEQ multiplex PCR; TCRdb's copy keeps in-frame clones and lacks some. The sample has 450,000 to 500,000 clones, around 85% seen once. The sequencing sample was made of peripheral blood. Receptors were obtained from a human donor in a cohort sampled during active COVID-19. CDR3s leave out the opening cysteine and the closing phenylalanine or tryptophan.

length: 14; J: TRBJ2-1; V: TRBV4-3; CDR3: ASSPTLSGRVHEQF
length: 15; J: TRBJ2-7; V: TRBV11-2; CDR3: ASSFGLAGGTPYEQY
length: 14; J: TRBJ1-2; V: TRBV5-5; CDR3: ASSTGQGPSDYGYT
length: 13; J: TRBJ2-7; V: TRBV4-3; CDR3: ASSQDLSRVNEQY
length: 12; J: TRBJ1-6; V: TRBV3-1/TRBV3-2; CDR3: ASSQGQYNSPLH
length: 13; J: TRBJ2-5; V: TRBV19; CDR3: ASSDGQGRKETQY
length: 13; J: TRBJ2-1; V: TRBV19; CDR3: ASQGDRSSYNEQF
length: 16; J: TRBJ2-7; V: TRBV5-6; CDR3: ASSLWGQVLWRSYEQY
length: 11; J: TRBJ1-1; V: TRBV10-3; CDR3: ASAEQGRTEAF
length: 11; J: TRBJ1-5; V: TRBV19; CDR3: ATHGAHNQPQH
length: 15; J: TRBJ2-6; V: TRBV5-5; CDR3: ASSLSTGVTGANVLT
length: 12; J: TRBJ2-7; V: TRBV28; CDR3: ASSFPGTSFEQY
length: 9; J: TRBJ1-1; V: TRBV28; CDR3: ASSLQGVAF
length: 13; J: TRBJ1-3; V: TRBV28; CDR3: ASSPSLGGGNTIY
length: 13; J: TRBJ2-1; V: TRBV30; CDR3: AWSVYASGYNEQF
length: 11; J: TRBJ2-2; V: TRBV3-1/TRBV3-2; CDR3: ASSQAPPGELF
length: 15; J: TRBJ2-5; V: TRBV4-2; CDR3: ASSQVSLRGGKETQY
length: 15; J: TRBJ1-5; V: TRBV6-2/TRBV6-3; CDR3: ASSSTRDRASNQPQH
length: 14; J: TRBJ2-2; V: TRBV7-6; CDR3: ASSFLGGENTGELF
length: 11; J: TRBJ1-4; V: TRBV2; CDR3: ASGDRGNEKLF
length: 19; J: TRBJ2-5; V: TRBV21-1; CDR3: ASSNLQGILKCVGSGETQY
length: 12; J: TRBJ2-3; V: TRBV19; CDR3: ASTQGLGTDTQY
length: 13; J: TRBJ1-4; V: TRBV7-8; CDR3: ASSHYRTGQGKLF
length: 13; J: TRBJ1-4; V: TRBV12-5; CDR3: ASGLVPGGNEKLF
length: 12; J: TRBJ1-2; V: TRBV2; CDR3: ASSEMRQIYGYT
length: 12; J: TRBJ2-3; V: TRBV7-2; CDR3: ASSRDRGPDTQY
length: 11; J: TRBJ1-1; V: TRBV7-9; CDR3: ASSFEGNTEAF
length: 12; J: TRBJ2-7; V: TRBV30; CDR3: AWSARTGIYEQY
length: 16; J: TRBJ2-2; V: TRBV10-1; CDR3: ASSARTSGVRGTGELF
length: 11; J: TRBJ2-1; V: TRBV2; CDR3: ASTRGVYNEQF
length: 12; J: TRBJ2-7; V: TRBV9; CDR3: ASSVAEGRYEQY
length: 15; J: TRBJ2-1; V: TRBV19; CDR3: ASTTRRQGSDYNEQF
length: 13; J: TRBJ1-4; V: TRBV4-3; CDR3: ASSQDRGTNEKLF
length: 11; J: TRBJ2-7; V: TRBV5-1; CDR3: ASSFRGAYEQY
length: 13; J: TRBJ2-5; V: TRBV6-1; CDR3: ASSEGLAGEETQY
length: 13; J: TRBJ1-1; V: TRBV7-2; CDR3: ASSLRGGVNTEAF
length: 11; J: TRBJ1-2; V: TRBV27; CDR3: ATRGGVHYGYT
length: 13; J: TRBJ2-7; V: TRBV4-2; CDR3: ASSQFITSVVEQY
length: 12; J: TRBJ2-1; V: TRBV25-1; CDR3: ASIRSESYNEQF
length: 13; J: TRBJ2-2; V: TRBV19; CDR3: ATTGTSGPGGELF
length: 17; J: TRBJ1-6; V: TRBV10-3; CDR3: AISESLRDRSSYNSPLH
length: 13; J: TRBJ1-6; V: TRBV28; CDR3: ASRLMRTENSPLH
length: 9; J: TRBJ1-1; V: TRBV20-1; CDR3: SARASDPVF
length: 14; J: TRBJ1-1; V: TRBV6-1; CDR3: ASSDQGRVVGTEAF
length: 12; J: TRBJ2-7; V: TRBV7-9; CDR3: ASSAGTGNDEQY